The source of this T cell receptor beta chain is a study of cytomegalovirus exposure and HLA in healthy donors. Regarding the study as a whole: A later analysis reportedly found fewer N-insertions in an Asian-associated ancestry cluster than the roughly 670-donor mean. The study flagged fewer than 200 TCR beta chains as cytomegalovirus-associated. It has been reported that TCR beta sequences accurately predicted the HLA-A and HLA-B alleles of most subjects. CMV serostatus was the only recorded immune exposure for donors.

Amplification used 60 Vbeta primers and 13 Jbeta primers. Some clones are missing from TCRdb's copy, which holds only in-frame ones; the method was immunoSEQ multiplex PCR. This table holds around 100,000 clones, approximately 74% found once. Trimming took 0 bases from V and 6 from J; bases not matched to a gene: 11. CDR1 is SGHNT and CDR2 is YYREEE in the germline V gene (reference sequence). The CDR3 length is 16 residues. Worth noting for this clone: As yet, its antigen is unknown.

The gene calls are TRBV5-4 and TRBJ2-7; 8 positions match TRBD1. This TCR was sampled from a woman aged 40 to 50 in good health and CMV-seropositive. Sequenced input: PBMCs. Here the CDR3 reads CASSLGGQVSRREQYF. The CDR3 nucleotides read TGTGCCAGCAGCTTGGGGGGACAGGTCTCTCGCCGCGAGCAGTACTTC. The full variable domain, its missing parts supplied by reference TRBV5-4 and TRBJ2-7, is ETGVTQSPTHLIKTRGQQVTLRCSSQSGHNTVSWYQQALGQGPQFIFQYYREEENGRGNFPPRFSGLQFPNYSSELNVNALELDDSALYLCASSLGGQVSRREQYFGPGTRLTVT.